This T cell receptor beta chain was observed in a study of blood T cell repertoires in COVID-19. Study-level information: In each case, the material was cDNA or gDNA derived from T cells, B-cell-depleted T cells, or PBMCs.

Germline V CDR1 and CDR2: SGHRS, YFSETQ. The CDR3 is made up of 15 amino acids. The ends were cut back, 0 bases at V and 7 bases at J, with 11 bases in the middle. The data were produced by immunoSEQ multiplex PCR, yet TCRdb's version contains in-frame clones alone and is incomplete. The sample lists more than 200,000 clones, 85% to 90% seen once, with approximately 2.5% in the top ten. The gene calls are TRBV5-1 and TRBJ1-6; possibly TRBD1 for D (5 bases). The TCR comes from a man aged 25-40 years with COVID-19, enrolled during active disease. Sequences were obtained from peripheral blood. The CDR3 spells CASSLAGIGNSPLHF. The CDR3, as DNA: TGCGCCAGCAGCTTGGCAGGGATAGGGAATTCACCCCTCCACTTT.